These 8 T cell receptor beta chains share one sample of origin, sequenced in a study of tumor and adjacent non-tumor tissue in lung cancer. This sample's RNA came from whole unsorted tissue. A modified ARM-PCR protocol with three rounds of nested PCR amplified TCRbeta. TCRdb used MiXCR to reprocess the multiplex PCR reads, holding one entry per CDR3 protein. Found here are tens of thousands of distinct CDR3 sequences, around 65% of them singletons; the top ten hold roughly 12%. Sequencing was carried out using lung tumor tissue. Source of these receptors: a woman aged 70-85 years with non-small cell lung cancer.

Comment on this clonotype: Germline and junction disagree at one end, which may indicate a read error. The gene calls are TRBV24-1 and TRBJ2-1; 14 bases align to TRBD2. Germline CDR1 reads KGHDR; CDR2 reads SFDVKD. The CDR3 spans 15 residues. The DNA of the CDR3 is TGTGCCTCCTCCGGGACTAGCGGGAGTTACATTGAGCAGTTCTTC. This translates into CASSGTSGSYIEQFF.

To note about this clonotype: The germline gene is not matched at one end of the junction; a read error may be the cause. This chain links TRBV6-2 or TRBV6-3 with TRBJ2-2; a possible D gene is TRBD2 (5 bases). The V gene's germline CDR1 is MNHEY and CDR2 SVGEGT. The CDR3 runs 14 residues. CDR3 in DNA: TGTGCCAGCACTATAACCGCACGGCCCGGGGAGCTGTCTTTT. It translates to CASTITARPGELSF.

To note about this clonotype: The junction shows a germline mismatch at one end, possibly a read error. The chain couples TRBV11-1 to TRBJ1-2; D call uncertain. This CDR3 has 14 amino acids. Germline CDR1 SGHAT, CDR2 FQDESV (reference sequence). CDR3: CARSHSGVGHGYAF. In DNA, the CDR3 is TGTGCCAGAAGTCATTCGGGAGTTGGCCATGGCTACGCCTTC.

This clonotype showed up many times. The gene calls are TRBV28 and TRBJ2-7; D is perhaps TRBD1 or TRBD2 (5 bases each). V was cut by 6 bases and J by 0 bases, with 12 bases left in between. The V gene's germline CDR1 is MDHEN and CDR2 SYDVKM. This CDR3 is 14 amino acids long. CDR3 in amino acids: CASRGRYNSYEQYF. For the CDR3, the DNA is TGTGCCAGCAGGGGACGCTACAACTCCTACGAGCAGTACTTC.

In its sample, this clonotype was seen many times. CDR3 sequence reads: CASSTGTAENYGYTF. The CDR3 DNA reads as TGCGCCAGCAGCACCGGGACAGCCGAAAACTATGGCTACACCTTC. The rearrangement uses TRBV5-1 and TRBJ1-2, with 7 nucleotides matching TRBD1. Germline-derived CDR1 and CDR2 are SGHRS and YFSETQ. Unmatched junction bases numbered 8, after V lost 4 bases and J lost 2 bases. This CDR3 contains 15 residues.

This clonotype was counted many times. In nucleotides, the CDR3 is TGCGCCAGCAATCTAGGAAGCACAGATACGCAGTATTTT. This codes for CASNLGSTDTQYF. This chain uses TRBV5-1 with TRBJ2-3; D is unclear. The CDR3 loop spans 13 amino acids. The germline V gene encodes CDR1 SGHRS and CDR2 YFSETQ. With 6 bases removed from V and 0 bases from J, the gap between germline ends came to 8 bases.

This clonotype was detected a few times. The chain recombines TRBV7-9 with TRBJ2-1, with 11 nucleotides matching TRBD2. The CDR3 has 20 residues. J lost 0 bases, V lost 4 bases, and 14 bases had no gene match. Per the germline V gene, CDR1 is SEHNR and CDR2 is FQNEAQ (reference sequence). The CDR3, as DNA: TGTGCCAGCAGCTCTTTTGGGGAGATACTAGCGGGAGTCTCCTACAATGAGCAGTTCTTC. This codes for CASSSFGEILAGVSYNEQFF. The whole variable domain, remainder taken from reference TRBV7-9 and TRBJ2-1, is DTGVSQNPRHKITKRGQNVTFRCDPISEHNRLYWYRQTLGQGPEFLTYFQNEAQLEKSRLLSDRFSAERPKGSFSTLEIQRTEQGDSAMYLCASSSFGEILAGVSYNEQFFGPGTRLTVL.

Of note for this clonotype: A much larger clone lies one base from this, so it may be a read error. The chain has TRBV11-2 and TRBJ2-1, with D perhaps matching TRBD1 or TRBD2 (5 bases each). The CDR3 sequence is 17 residues long. The germline CDR1 and CDR2 sequences are SGHAT and FQNNGV. The CDR3 DNA sequence: TGTGCCAGCGGCTTACGATCCGGGACGGGGTCCTACAATGAGCAGTTCTTC. Its protein is CASGLRSGTGSYNEQFF.